This TCR beta chain was observed in a study of blood T cell repertoires in COVID-19. Study-wide context: COVID-19 samples, acute and convalescent, were from the United States, Italy and Spain. The cDNA or gDNA used as material had been derived from T cells, B-cell-depleted T cells, or PBMCs.

Original processing methods: The assay estimated nucleated cells by amplifying reference gene primers. Some clones are missing from TCRdb's copy, which holds only in-frame ones; the method was immunoSEQ multiplex PCR. D and trimming come from the DNA, and the V and J calls and clone size come from that table. The repertoire holds about 120,000 clones, with 81% as singletons. Trimming at V came to 6 bases and at J to 4 bases, leaving 9 bases not matched to a gene. The CDR3 consists of 15 residues. The germline V gene has CDR1 KGHSH and CDR2 LQKENI. Sequencing used peripheral blood. V is TRBV18 and J is TRBJ1-2, with TRBD1 identical over 9 bases. The sequence derives from a human donor in a cohort sampled during active COVID-19. The CDR3 reads CASSPGTGFGYGYTF. The CDR3 bases are TGTGCCAGCTCCCCCGGGACAGGGTTCGGCTATGGCTACACCTTC. The whole variable domain, filled in from reference TRBV18 and TRBJ1-2, reads NAGVMQNPRHLVRRRGQEARLRCSPMKGHSHVYWYRQLPEEGLKFMVYLQKENIIDESGMPKERFSAEFPKEGPSILRIQQVVRGDSAAYFCASSPGTGFGYGYTFGSGTRLTVV.